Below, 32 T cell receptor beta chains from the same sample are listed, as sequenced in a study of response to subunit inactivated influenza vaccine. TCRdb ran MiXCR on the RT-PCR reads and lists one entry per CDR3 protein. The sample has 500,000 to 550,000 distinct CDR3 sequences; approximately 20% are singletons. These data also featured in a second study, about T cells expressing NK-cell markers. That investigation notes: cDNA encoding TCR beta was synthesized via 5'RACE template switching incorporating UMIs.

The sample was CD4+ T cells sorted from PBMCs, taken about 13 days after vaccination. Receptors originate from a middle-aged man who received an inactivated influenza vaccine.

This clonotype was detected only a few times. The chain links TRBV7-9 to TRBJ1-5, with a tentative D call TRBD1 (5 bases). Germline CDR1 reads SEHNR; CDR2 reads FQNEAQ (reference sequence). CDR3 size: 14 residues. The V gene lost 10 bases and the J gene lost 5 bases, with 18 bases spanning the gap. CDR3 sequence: CANVQAVPHQPQHF. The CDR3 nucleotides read TGTGCCAACGTACAGGCGGTCCCGCATCAGCCCCAGCATTTT.

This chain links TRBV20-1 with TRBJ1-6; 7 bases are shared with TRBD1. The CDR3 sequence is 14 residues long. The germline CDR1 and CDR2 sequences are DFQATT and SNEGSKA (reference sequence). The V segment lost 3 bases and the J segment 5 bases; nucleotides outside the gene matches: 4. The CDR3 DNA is TGCAGTGCTAGGGGTGGGACAGATAATTCACCCCTCCACTTT. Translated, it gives CSARGGTDNSPLHF.

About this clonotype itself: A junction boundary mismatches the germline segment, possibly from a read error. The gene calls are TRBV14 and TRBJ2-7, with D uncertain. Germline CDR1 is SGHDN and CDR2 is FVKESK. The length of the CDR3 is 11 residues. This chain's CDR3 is CASSQINRRHF. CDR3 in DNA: TGTGCCAGCAGCCAGATAAACCGAAGGCACTTC.

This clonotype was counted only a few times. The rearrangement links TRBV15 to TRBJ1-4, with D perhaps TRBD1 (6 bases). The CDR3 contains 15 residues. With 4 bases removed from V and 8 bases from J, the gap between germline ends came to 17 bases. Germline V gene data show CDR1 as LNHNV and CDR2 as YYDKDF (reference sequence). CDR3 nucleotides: TGTGCCACCAGCAACCGACAGGCCGGGAAGGAAAAACTGTTTTTT. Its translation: CATSNRQAGKEKLFF.

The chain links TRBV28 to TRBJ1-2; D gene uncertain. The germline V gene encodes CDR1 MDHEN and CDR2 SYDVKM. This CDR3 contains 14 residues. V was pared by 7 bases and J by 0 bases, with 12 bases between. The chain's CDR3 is CASNYAAPNYGYTF. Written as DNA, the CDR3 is TGTGCCAGCAACTACGCGGCACCTAACTATGGCTACACCTTC.

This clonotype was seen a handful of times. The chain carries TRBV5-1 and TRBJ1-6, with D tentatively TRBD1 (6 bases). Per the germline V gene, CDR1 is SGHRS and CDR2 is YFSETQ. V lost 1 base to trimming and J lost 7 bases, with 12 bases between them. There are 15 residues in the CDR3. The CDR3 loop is CASSLTGKGNSPLHF. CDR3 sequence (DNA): TGCGCCAGCAGCTTGACAGGGAAGGGGAATTCACCCCTCCACTTT.

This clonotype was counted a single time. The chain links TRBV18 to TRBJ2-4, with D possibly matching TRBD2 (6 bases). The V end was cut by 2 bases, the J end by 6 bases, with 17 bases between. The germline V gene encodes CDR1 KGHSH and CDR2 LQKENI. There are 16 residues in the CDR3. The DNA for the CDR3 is TGTGCCAGCTCACCAAGTCTCCTCGGGACTCTAAACATTCAGTACTTC. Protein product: CASSPSLLGTLNIQYF.

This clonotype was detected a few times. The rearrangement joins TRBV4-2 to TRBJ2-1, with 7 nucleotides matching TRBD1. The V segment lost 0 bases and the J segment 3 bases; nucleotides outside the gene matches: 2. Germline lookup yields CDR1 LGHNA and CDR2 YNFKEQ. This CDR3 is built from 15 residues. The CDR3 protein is CASSQDRGIYNEQFF. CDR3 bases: TGTGCCAGCAGCCAAGACAGGGGGATCTACAATGAGCAGTTCTTC.

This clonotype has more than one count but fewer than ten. This CDR3 reads CASSLGDRGLTNSPLHF. CDR3 DNA: TGTGCCAGCAGCTTAGGGGACAGGGGTCTCACTAATTCACCCCTCCACTTT. The chain uses TRBV7-2 and TRBJ1-6; 10 bases match TRBD1. Germline CDR1 SGHTA, CDR2 FQGNSA. V shed 1 base, J shed 6 bases, and the junction held 6 bases outside the gene matches. The CDR3 length is 17 residues.

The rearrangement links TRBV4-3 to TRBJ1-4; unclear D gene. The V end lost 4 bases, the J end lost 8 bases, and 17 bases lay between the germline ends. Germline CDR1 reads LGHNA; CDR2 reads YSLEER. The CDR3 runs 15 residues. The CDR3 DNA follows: TGCGCCAGCAGCCCGGGCGCCGGGATAGGGGAAAAACTGTTTTTT. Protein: CASSPGAGIGEKLFF.

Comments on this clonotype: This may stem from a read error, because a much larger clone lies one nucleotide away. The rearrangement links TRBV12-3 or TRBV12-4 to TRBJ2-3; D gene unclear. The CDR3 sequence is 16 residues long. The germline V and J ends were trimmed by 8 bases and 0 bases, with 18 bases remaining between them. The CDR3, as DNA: TGTGCCAGCGGATACCTCAGGCGCAAGAGCACAGATACGCAGTATTTT. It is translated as CASGYLRRKSTDTQYF.

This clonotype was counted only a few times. CDR3 DNA: TGCGCCAGCAGCTTGGGTAGCGGGGCCACCGGGGAGCTGTTTTTT. Translated: CASSLGSGATGELFF. The chain couples TRBV5-1 to TRBJ2-2; TRBD2 agrees at 8 bases. The CDR3 spans 15 residues. The trim removed 0 bases at V and 4 bases at J, leaving 2 bases unmatched. Germline V gene sequence: CDR1 SGHRS, CDR2 YFSETQ. Variable domain in full (rest from reference TRBV5-1 and TRBJ2-2): KAGVTQTPRYLIKTRGQQVTLSCSPISGHRSVSWYQQTPGQGLQFLFEYFSETQRNKGNFPGRFSGRQFSNSRSEMNVSTLELGDSALYLCASSLGSGATGELFFGEGSRLTVL.

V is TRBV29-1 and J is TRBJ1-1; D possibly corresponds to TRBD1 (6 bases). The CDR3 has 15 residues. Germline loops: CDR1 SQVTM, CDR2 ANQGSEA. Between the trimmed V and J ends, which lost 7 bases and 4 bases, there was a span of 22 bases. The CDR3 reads CSADAQGREATEAFF. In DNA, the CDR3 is TGCAGCGCCGATGCACAGGGCAGGGAGGCCACTGAAGCTTTCTTT.

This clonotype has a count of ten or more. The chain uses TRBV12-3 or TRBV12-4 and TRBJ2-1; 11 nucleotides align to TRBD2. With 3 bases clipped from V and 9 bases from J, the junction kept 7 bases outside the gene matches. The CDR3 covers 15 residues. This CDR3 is CASSFTSGSSGEQFF. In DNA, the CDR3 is TGTGCCAGCAGTTTTACTAGCGGGAGTTCTGGTGAGCAGTTCTTC.

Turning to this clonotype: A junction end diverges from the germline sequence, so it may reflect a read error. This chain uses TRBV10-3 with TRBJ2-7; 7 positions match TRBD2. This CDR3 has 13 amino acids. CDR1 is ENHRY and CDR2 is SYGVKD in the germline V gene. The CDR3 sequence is CASGEGPTYEQHF. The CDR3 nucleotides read TGTGCCAGCGGGGAGGGGCCGACCTACGAGCAGCACTTC.

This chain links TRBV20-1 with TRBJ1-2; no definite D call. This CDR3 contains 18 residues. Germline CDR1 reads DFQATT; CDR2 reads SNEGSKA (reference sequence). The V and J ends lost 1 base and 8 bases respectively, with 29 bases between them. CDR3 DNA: TGCAGTGCTAGAGGAGGACGGAGTACTTCTTTCCCTATGTTAGGCTACACCTTC. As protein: CSARGGRSTSFPMLGYTF.

Here the CDR3 DNA reads TGCGCCAGCAGCCAAGATATAGCAGAGAGCTCCTATAATTCACCCCTCCACTTT. Protein sequence: CASSQDIAESSYNSPLHF. V and J are TRBV4-3 and TRBJ1-6; D not certain. Trimming stripped 0 bases from V and 0 bases from J, with 12 bases between. The CDR3 runs to 18 residues. Germline loops: CDR1 LGHNA, CDR2 YSLEER.

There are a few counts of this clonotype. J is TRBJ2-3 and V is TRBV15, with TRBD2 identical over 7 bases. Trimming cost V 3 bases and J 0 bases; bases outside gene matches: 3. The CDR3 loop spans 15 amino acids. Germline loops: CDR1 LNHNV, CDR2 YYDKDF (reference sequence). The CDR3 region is CATSRRAGSTDTQYF. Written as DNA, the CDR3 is TGTGCCACCAGCAGGCGAGCGGGAAGCACAGATACGCAGTATTTT.

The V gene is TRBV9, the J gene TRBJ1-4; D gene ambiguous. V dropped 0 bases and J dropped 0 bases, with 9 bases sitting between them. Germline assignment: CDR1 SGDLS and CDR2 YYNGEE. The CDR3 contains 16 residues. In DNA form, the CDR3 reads TGTGCCAGCAGCGTAGCTACTGGAGCAACTAATGAAAAACTGTTTTTT. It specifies CASSVATGATNEKLFF.

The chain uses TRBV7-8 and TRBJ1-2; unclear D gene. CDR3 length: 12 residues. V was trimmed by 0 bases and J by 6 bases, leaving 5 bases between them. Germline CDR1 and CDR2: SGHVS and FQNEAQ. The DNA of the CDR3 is TGTGCCAGCAGCTTAGCGTGGGATGGCTACACCTTC. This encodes CASSLAWDGYTF.

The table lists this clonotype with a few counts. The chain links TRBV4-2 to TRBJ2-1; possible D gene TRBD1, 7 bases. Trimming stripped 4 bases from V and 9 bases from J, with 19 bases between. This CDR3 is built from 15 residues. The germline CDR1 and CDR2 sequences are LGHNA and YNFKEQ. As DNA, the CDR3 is TGTGCCAGCAGCCTAGCCGGGACTCAGGGGGGTGAGCAGTTCTTC. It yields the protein CASSLAGTQGGEQFF.

This CDR3 is CASSVTGTSGGSYNEQFF. In nucleotides, the CDR3 is TGTGCCAGCAGCGTAACCGGGACTAGCGGGGGTTCCTACAATGAGCAGTTCTTC. This chain joins TRBV11-2 and TRBJ2-1; TRBD2 aligns across 14 bases. Germline V gives CDR1 SGHAT, CDR2 FQNNGV. V lost 5 bases to trimming and J lost 1 base; unmatched junction nucleotides: 7. This CDR3 region has 18 residues.

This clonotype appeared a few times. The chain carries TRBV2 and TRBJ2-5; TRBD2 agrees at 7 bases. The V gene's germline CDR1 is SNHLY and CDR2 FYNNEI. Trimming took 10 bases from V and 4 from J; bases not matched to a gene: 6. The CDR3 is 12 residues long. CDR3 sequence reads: CAIRREGETQYF. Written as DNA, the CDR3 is TGTGCCATAAGGAGGGAGGGAGAGACCCAGTACTTC.

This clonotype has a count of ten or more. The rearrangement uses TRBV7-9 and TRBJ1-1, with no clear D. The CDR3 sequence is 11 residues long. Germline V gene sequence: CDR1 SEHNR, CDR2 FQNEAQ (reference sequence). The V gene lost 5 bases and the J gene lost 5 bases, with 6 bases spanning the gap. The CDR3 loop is CASSPRTEAFF. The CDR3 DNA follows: TGTGCCAGCAGCCCTCGGACTGAAGCTTTCTTT.

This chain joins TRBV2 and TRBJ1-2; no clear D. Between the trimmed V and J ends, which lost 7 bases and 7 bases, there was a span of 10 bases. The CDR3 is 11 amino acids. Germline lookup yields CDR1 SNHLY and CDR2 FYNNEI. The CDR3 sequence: CASTSGTGYTF. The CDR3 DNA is TGTGCCAGCACCTCGGGAACTGGCTACACCTTC.

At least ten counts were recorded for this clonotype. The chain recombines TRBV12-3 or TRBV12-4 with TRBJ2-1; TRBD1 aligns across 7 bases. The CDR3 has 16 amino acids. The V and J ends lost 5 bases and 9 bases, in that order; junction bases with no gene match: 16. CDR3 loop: CASSPGPGQFVGEQFF. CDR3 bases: TGTGCCAGCAGTCCTGGACCGGGACAGTTCGTGGGTGAGCAGTTCTTC.

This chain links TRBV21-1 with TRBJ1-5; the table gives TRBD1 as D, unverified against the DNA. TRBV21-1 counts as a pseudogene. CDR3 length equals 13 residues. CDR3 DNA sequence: TGTGCCAGCAGCAAAGTAGATGGGGCTTCCCAGCATTTT. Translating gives CASSKVDGASQHF.

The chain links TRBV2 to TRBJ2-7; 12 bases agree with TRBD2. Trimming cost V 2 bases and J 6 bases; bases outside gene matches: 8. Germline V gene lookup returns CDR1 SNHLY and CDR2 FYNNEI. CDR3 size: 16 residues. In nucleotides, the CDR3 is TGTGCCAGCAGTGAACAGGGTTTACTAGCGGGAGGCGAGCAGTACTTC. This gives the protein CASSEQGLLAGGEQYF.

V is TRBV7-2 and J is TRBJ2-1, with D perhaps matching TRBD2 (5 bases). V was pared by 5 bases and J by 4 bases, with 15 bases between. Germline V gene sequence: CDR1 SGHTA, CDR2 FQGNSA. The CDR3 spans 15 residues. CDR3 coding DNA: TGTGCCAGCAGCAGCCTGGACTGGGGTTACAATGAGCAGTTCTTC. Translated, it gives CASSSLDWGYNEQFF.

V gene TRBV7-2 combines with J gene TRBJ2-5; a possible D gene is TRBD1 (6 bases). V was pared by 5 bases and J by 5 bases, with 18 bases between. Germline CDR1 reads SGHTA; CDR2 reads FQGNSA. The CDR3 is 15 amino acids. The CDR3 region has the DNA TGTGCCAGCAGCACCCAACAGGGCCCCGTGGAGACCCAGTACTTC. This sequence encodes CASSTQQGPVETQYF.

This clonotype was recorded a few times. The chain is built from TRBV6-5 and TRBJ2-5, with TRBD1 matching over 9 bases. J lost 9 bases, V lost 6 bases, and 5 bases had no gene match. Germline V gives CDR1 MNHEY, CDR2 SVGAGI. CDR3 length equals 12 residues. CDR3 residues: CASSRDRVAQYF. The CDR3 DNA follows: TGTGCCAGCAGCAGGGACAGGGTGGCCCAGTACTTC.

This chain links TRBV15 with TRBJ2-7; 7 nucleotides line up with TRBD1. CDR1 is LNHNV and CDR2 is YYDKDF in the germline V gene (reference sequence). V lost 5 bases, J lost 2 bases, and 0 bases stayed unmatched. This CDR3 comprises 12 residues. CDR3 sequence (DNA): TGTGCCACCAGCGGGACAGCCTACGAGCAGTACTTC. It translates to CATSGTAYEQYF.